This entry concerns a single T cell receptor beta chain. The data were taken from a study of PD-1 blockade in mismatch repair-deficient tumors. Study summary: All were previously treated, progressing patients with about twelve mismatch repair-deficient cancer types.

Method: immunoSEQ multiplex PCR; TCRdb's copy keeps in-frame clones and lacks some. There are just over 25,000 clones in the sample; 84% occur only once, and about 3% lies in the top ten. CDR1 ENHRY and CDR2 SYGVKD come from the germline V gene. The CDR3 is made up of 16 amino acids. Trimming cost V 2 bases and J 2 bases; bases outside gene matches: 5. The TCR-sequenced patients were a few responders to pembrolizumab. The clonotype comes from an adult with mismatch repair-deficient cancer. This specimen consisted of PBMCs, obtained before pembrolizumab treatment. The chain combines TRBV10-3 with TRBJ1-3; 8 positions match TRBD1. The CDR3 is CAISESLQGAGNTIYF. Here the CDR3 DNA reads TGTGCCATCAGTGAGAGCCTACAGGGGGCTGGAAACACCATATATTTT.